Following are 20 T cell receptor beta chains from one sample sequenced in a study of neurological immune-mediated disorders. TCRdb re-derived calls from the 5' RACE reads in MiXCR, one entry per CDR3 protein. The sample lists over 4,500 distinct CDR3 sequences; more than 20% were seen once. Specimen: CD8+ T cells from blood. Receptor source: a woman in her fifties or sixties with HTLV-1-associated myelopathy (HAM/TSP).

This clonotype has ten or more counts. This chain joins TRBV10-3 and TRBJ2-7; no firm D call. Germline values: CDR1 ENHRY, CDR2 SYGVKD. Between the trimmed V and J ends, which lost 2 bases and 3 bases, there was a span of 8 bases. The CDR3 runs 13 residues. The CDR3 is CAISERTDYEQYF. The DNA of the CDR3 is TGTGCCATCAGTGAGAGAACCGACTACGAGCAGTACTTC.

The V call is TRBV6-2 or TRBV6-3, the J call TRBJ2-7, with 7 bases that match TRBD1. Germline CDR1 is MNHEY and CDR2 is SVGEGT. This CDR3 spans 14 amino acids. Unmatched junction bases numbered 3, after V lost 2 bases and J lost 2 bases. This CDR3 is CASSYRTGPYEQYF. In DNA form, the CDR3 reads TGTGCCAGCAGTTACCGGACAGGCCCCTACGAGCAGTACTTC.

This clonotype is medium-sized (0.01 to 0.1%) within its sample. The genes are TRBV10-3 and TRBJ2-1; D is ambiguous. Trimming pared 3 bases from V and 4 bases from J, leaving 10 bases between. Germline lookup yields CDR1 ENHRY and CDR2 SYGVKD. CDR3 length equals 14 residues. The DNA of the CDR3 is TGTGCCATCAGTGACCCCGACGGATACAATGAGCAGTTCTTC. The encoded protein is CAISDPDGYNEQFF.

This clonotype was picked up many times. This sequence joins TRBV12-3 or TRBV12-4 and TRBJ2-1, with D perhaps matching TRBD1 or TRBD2 (5 bases each). The V end was cut by 2 bases, the J end by 7 bases, with 6 bases between. The CDR3 extends over 12 amino acids. CDR3 coding DNA: TGTGCCAGCAGTTTATGGGGGAATGAGCAGTTCTTC. Amino acids: CASSLWGNEQFF.

Within the sample, this clonotype is medium-sized. V is TRBV6-5 and J is TRBJ2-1, with 14 bases aligning to TRBD2. Losses at the gene ends were 6 bases for V and 0 bases for J; bases not matched to a gene: 7. CDR1 MNHEY and CDR2 SVGAGI come from the germline V gene. The CDR3 runs to 18 residues. DNA for the CDR3: TGTGCCAGCAGATCCGGACTAGCGGGGGGCCCCTCCTACAATGAGCAGTTCTTC. This translates into CASRSGLAGGPSYNEQFF.

In its sample, this clonotype was seen many times. The rearrangement links TRBV4-3 to TRBJ2-7; no definite D call. Germline CDR1 LGHNA, CDR2 YSLEER. Trimming cost V 0 bases and J 3 bases, with 9 bases left between them. There are 14 residues in the CDR3. The CDR3 protein is CASSQDFPGYEQYF. CDR3 DNA sequence: TGCGCCAGCAGCCAAGATTTCCCAGGCTACGAGCAGTACTTC.

This clonotype has ten or more counts. The chain recombines TRBV29-1 with TRBJ2-1; 9 bases match TRBD2. With 3 bases clipped from V and 3 bases from J, the junction kept 3 bases outside the gene matches. Germline V lookup: CDR1 SQVTM, CDR2 ANQGSEA. The CDR3 has 14 residues. The CDR3 loop reads CSVDPSGVYNEQFF. The CDR3 DNA reads TGCAGCGTTGACCCTAGCGGGGTCTACAATGAGCAGTTCTTC.

For the CDR3, the DNA is TGCAGTGCGGAAGTAGGGATGTCGGCCAAAAACATTCAGTACTTC. Translated, it gives CSAEVGMSAKNIQYF. The rearrangement joins TRBV20-1 to TRBJ2-4; D remains ambiguous. The ends were cut back, 6 bases at V and 1 base at J, with 16 bases in the middle. The germline CDR1 and CDR2 sequences are DFQATT and SNEGSKA (reference sequence). The CDR3 contains 15 residues.

The rearrangement joins TRBV20-1 to TRBJ2-1, with 9 bases matching TRBD2. V was pared by 1 base and J by 0 bases, with 13 bases of the junction left unmatched. Looked up from germline, CDR1 is DFQATT and CDR2 is SNEGSKA (reference sequence). The CDR3 extends over 19 amino acids. In DNA, the CDR3 is TGCAGTGCTAGAGCCCCTTGGGTTGTTAGCGGGAGCTCCTACAATGAGCAGTTCTTC. It specifies CSARAPWVVSGSSYNEQFF.

The chain joins TRBV20-1 to TRBJ2-1; D possibly corresponds to TRBD1 (6 bases). CDR1 is DFQATT, CDR2 SNEGSKA, per germline (reference sequence). The CDR3 totals 15 residues. The V end was cut by 6 bases, the J end by 0 bases, with 15 bases between. CDR3 region: CSASSWDISYNEQFF. The CDR3 nucleotides are TGCAGTGCCAGTAGCTGGGACATCTCCTACAATGAGCAGTTCTTC.

This clonotype was recorded many times. The CDR3 is CASSLAADEQFF. In DNA form, the CDR3 reads TGTGCCAGCAGTTTAGCCGCGGATGAGCAGTTCTTC. The chain combines TRBV12-3 or TRBV12-4 with TRBJ2-1, with no clear D. V dropped 0 bases and J dropped 8 bases, with 5 bases sitting between them. The CDR3 length is 12 residues.

By its share, this clonotype is medium-sized (0.01 to 0.1%). The V and J genes are TRBV6-5 and TRBJ2-7; D unclear. Germline CDR1 reads MNHEY; CDR2 reads SVGAGI. V gave up 7 bases and J gave up 0 bases, with 13 bases separating them. The CDR3 has 14 residues. The CDR3 spells CASTPTLGSYEQYF. The CDR3, as DNA: TGTGCCAGCACCCCGACTTTGGGCTCCTACGAGCAGTACTTC.

CDR3 DNA sequence: TGTGCCAGCAGCCCATGGACTAGCGGGGGGGAGCAGTTCTTC. Its protein product is CASSPWTSGGEQFF. The V gene is TRBV7-3, the J gene TRBJ2-1, with 14 positions matching TRBD2. The CDR3 is 14 amino acids. CDR1 is SGHTA, CDR2 FQGTGA, per germline. The trim removed 5 bases at V and 10 bases at J, leaving 4 bases unmatched.

By frequency in the sample, this clonotype is medium-sized. This chain uses TRBV7-9 with TRBJ2-5, with 7 bases identical to TRBD2. Germline values: CDR1 SEHNR, CDR2 FQNEAQ (reference sequence). The CDR3 totals 14 residues. With V trimmed by 1 base and J by 5 bases, 4 bases remained unmatched. As DNA, the CDR3 is TGTGCCAGCAGCTTAGTCACGGGGGGTGAGACCCAGTACTTC. Protein product: CASSLVTGGETQYF.

There are many counts of this clonotype. A junction boundary mismatches the germline segment, possibly from a read error. The chain has TRBV7-9 and TRBJ2-1; no clear D. Per the germline V gene, CDR1 is SEHNR and CDR2 is FQNEAQ (reference sequence). The CDR3 length is 13 residues. CDR3 residues: CASRSSGRRQAVF. The CDR3 nucleotides are TGTGCCAGCAGGTCATCCGGGCGCCGGCAGGCCGTCTTC.

This clonotype is labeled large. V is TRBV5-8 and J is TRBJ2-3, with D unclear. Germline CDR1 SGHTS, CDR2 YDEGEE. The CDR3 has 15 amino acids. The V end was cut by 3 bases, the J end by 0 bases, with 11 bases between. This CDR3 reads CASSSDLTSTDTQYF. For the CDR3, the DNA is TGTGCCAGCAGCTCTGACTTAACAAGCACAGATACGCAGTATTTT.

This clonotype has at least ten counts. The chain has TRBV20-1 and TRBJ2-2; no reliable D call. The V gene lost 5 bases and the J gene lost 3 bases, with 4 bases spanning the gap. Germline-derived CDR1 and CDR2 are DFQATT and SNEGSKA (reference sequence). CDR3 length: 11 amino acids. Here the CDR3 DNA reads TGCAGTGCTGGCTACACCGGGGAGCTGTTTTTT. This gives the protein CSAGYTGELFF.

This clonotype was observed many times. This chain connects TRBV7-8 to TRBJ2-5, with D tentatively TRBD2 (6 bases). This CDR3 comprises 14 residues. Germline assignment: CDR1 SGHVS and CDR2 FQNEAQ. V gave up 1 base and J gave up 4 bases, with 10 bases separating them. The CDR3 is CASSLGLVGETQYF. The CDR3 DNA sequence: TGTGCCAGCAGCTTAGGACTAGTAGGAGAGACCCAGTACTTC.

The sample holds many counts of this clonotype. The genes are TRBV9 and TRBJ2-5; no definite D call. The length of the CDR3 is 15 residues. In germline, CDR1 is SGDLS, CDR2 YYNGEE. Trimming took off 0 bases at V and 5 bases at J, with 14 bases between the two ends. This CDR3 is CASSVGSASGETQYF. CDR3 nucleotide sequence: TGTGCCAGCAGCGTAGGGAGCGCCTCCGGGGAGACCCAGTACTTC.

The rearrangement uses TRBV7-8 and TRBJ2-1; 14 bases match TRBD2. Germline CDR1 and CDR2: SGHVS and FQNEAQ. This CDR3 contains 17 residues. J lost 0 bases, V lost 7 bases, and 5 bases had no gene match. The DNA of the CDR3 is TGTGCCAGCACCTCCGGGACTAGCGGGAGCTCCTACAATGAGCAGTTCTTC. It is translated as CASTSGTSGSSYNEQFF.